This TCR beta chain was obtained from a study of CD8 T cells in Susac syndrome. Study information: Within the sequenced group of Susac syndrome patients, about 6 showed active disease and roughly eight were in remission. Treatment status at blood draw for the Susac syndrome patients was therapy-naive, corticosteroids, or intravenous immunoglobulin alone.

Random hexamers were used to reverse transcribe an amount of roughly 0.45 to 1 ug RNA. Across 54 Vbeta and 13 Jbeta, TCR beta CDR3 was amplified with immunoSEQ multiplex PCR. TCRdb redid the calling of the immunoSEQ multiplex PCR reads with MiXCR, one entry per CDR3 protein. The sample records 170,000 or so distinct CDR3 sequences, about 93% being singletons. Isolation of CD8+ and CD4+ T cells was performed negatively, whereas enrichment of TEMRA cells was done by FACS. CDR3 length: 14 amino acids. Trimming took 4 bases from V and 6 from J, leaving 14 bases between them. From germline, CDR1 is SGHNT and CDR2 YYREEE (reference sequence).

Sequencing input: CD4+ T cells from PBMCs. This rearrangement joins TRBV5-4 to TRBJ2-1; TRBD2 is a possible D gene (5 bases). This TCR was recovered from a human donor with Susac syndrome. The CDR3 DNA follows: TGTGCCAGCAGCGCGGTTACTAGAGGCAATGAGCAGTTCTTC. Translating gives CASSAVTRGNEQFF.